A single sample gave rise to the 32 T cell receptor beta chains below, sequenced in a study of shared clonotypes between healthy human individuals. The assay was immunoSEQ multiplex PCR, and TCRdb's table has in-frame clones only and misses some. The sample yields some 2 million clones, 95% seen once. Specimen: naive CD4+ T cells sorted from blood. Subset given: CD45RA+ positively selected. The receptor set was obtained from a young man in good health.

About this clone itself: This specimen includes other DNA sequences encoding the same CDR3. The gene calls are TRBV30 and TRBJ2-5; TRBD1 might be the D (6 bases). Germline assignment: CDR1 GTSNPN and CDR2 SVGIG (reference sequence). V shed 2 bases and J shed 4 bases, with 8 bases lying between them. The CDR3 spans 12 residues. The CDR3 DNA reads as TGTGCCTGGAGTCCACAGGGAGAGACCCAGTACTTC. Its protein is CAWSPQGETQYF.

Turning to this clone: Different DNA sequences within this sample yield the same CDR3. The chain joins TRBV18 to TRBJ2-1; TRBD2 matches at 14 bases. The CDR3 has 17 amino acids. V lost 0 bases and J lost 6; bases outside the gene matches: 4. Germline CDR1 and CDR2: KGHSH and LQKENI. The CDR3 reads CASSPPGLAGGRNEQFF. Here the CDR3 DNA reads TGTGCCAGCTCACCACCCGGACTAGCGGGAGGTCGCAATGAGCAGTTCTTC.

As regards this clone: Other DNA sequences within the sample encode an identical CDR3. The V call is TRBV18, the J call TRBJ2-1; D not resolved. V gave up 1 base and J gave up 8 bases, with 3 bases separating them. Germline lookup yields CDR1 KGHSH and CDR2 LQKENI. The CDR3 loop spans 11 amino acids. The chain's CDR3 is CASSPLDEQFF. The CDR3 DNA sequence: TGTGCCAGCTCACCACTGGATGAGCAGTTCTTC.

This clone was seen more than once but under ten times. The rearrangement joins TRBV18 to TRBJ1-6; no definite D call. The CDR3 has 13 residues. Germline V CDR1 and CDR2: KGHSH, LQKENI. V lost 0 bases, J lost 9 bases, and 6 bases lay in between. As DNA, the CDR3 is TGTGCCAGCTCACCACCGGAACCTTCACCCCTCCACTTT. This codes for CASSPPEPSPLHF. Supplemented by reference TRBV18 and TRBJ1-6, the full variable domain reads NAGVMQNPRHLVRRRGQEARLRCSPMKGHSHVYWYRQLPEEGLKFMVYLQKENIIDESGMPKERFSAEFPKEGPSILRIQQVVRGDSAAYFCASSPPEPSPLHFGNGTRLTVT.

This clone has a handful of counts. V and J are TRBV10-3 and TRBJ1-2; D not certain. This CDR3 is 13 amino acids long. The V gene's germline CDR1 is ENHRY and CDR2 SYGVKD. V was pared by 1 base and J by 8 bases, with 11 bases between. The CDR3 sequence: CAISEYKLEGYTF. CDR3 bases: TGTGCCATCAGTGAGTACAAGCTCGAGGGCTACACCTTC.

The chain recombines TRBV30 with TRBJ1-1, with D tentatively TRBD1 (6 bases). Germline values: CDR1 GTSNPN, CDR2 SVGIG (reference sequence). The length of the CDR3 is 14 residues. The germline V and J ends were trimmed by 1 base and 5 bases, with 14 bases remaining between them. For the CDR3, the DNA is TGTGCCTGGAGTGCCCTGAGGGGGGTGACTGAAGCTTTCTTT. Translating gives CAWSALRGVTEAFF.

About this clone: This CDR3 is also generated by other DNA sequences in the sample. The chain uses TRBV30 and TRBJ1-1, with 7 bases fitting TRBD1. V lost 4 bases to trimming and J lost 0 bases; unmatched junction nucleotides: 2. The CDR3 length is 13 residues. Germline CDR1 reads GTSNPN; CDR2 reads SVGIG (reference sequence). The CDR3 nucleotides read TGTGCCTGGAAGGGACAGCTGAACACTGAAGCTTTCTTT. Encoded protein: CAWKGQLNTEAFF.

This chain connects TRBV11-2 to TRBJ2-7; 9 nucleotides line up with TRBD2. The CDR3 length is 18 residues. J lost 0 bases, V lost 4 bases, and 13 bases had no gene match. CDR1 SGHAT and CDR2 FQNNGV come from the germline V gene. DNA of the CDR3: TGTGCCAGCAGCTCCAAACACAGCTGGACTAGCGCCTCCTACGAGCAGTACTTC. Protein: CASSSKHSWTSASYEQYF.

The J gene is TRBJ2-3, the V gene TRBV4-3; a possible D gene is TRBD2 (6 bases). From germline, CDR1 is LGHNA and CDR2 YSLEER. CDR3 size: 16 residues. The V end lost 4 bases, the J end lost 0 bases, and 14 bases lay between the germline ends. For the CDR3, the DNA is TGCGCCAGCAGCCCCGGCCCCGGGAGTAGCACAGATACGCAGTATTTT. Residues: CASSPGPGSSTDTQYF.

The V and J genes are TRBV2 and TRBJ2-2; 7 positions match TRBD2. V trimming: 6 bases; J trimming: 1 base; junction bases outside the gene matches: 17. The CDR3 contains 19 residues. The V gene's germline CDR1 is SNHLY and CDR2 FYNNEI. For the CDR3, the DNA is TGTGCCAGCAGCGCCCGGGGTGGGTCTAGCGGTGGGAACACCGGGGAGCTGTTTTTT. This gives the protein CASSARGGSSGGNTGELFF.

The gene calls are TRBV4-3 and TRBJ2-7; no reliable D call. This CDR3 is built from 15 residues. V lost 0 bases and J lost 7, with 16 bases in between. The V gene's germline CDR1 is LGHNA and CDR2 YSLEER. The CDR3 loop reads CASSQDQSDRKEQYF. Here the CDR3 DNA reads TGCGCCAGCAGCCAAGATCAGTCGGACCGAAAGGAGCAGTACTTC.

J is TRBJ2-7 and V is TRBV5-6; TRBD2 agrees at 10 bases. This CDR3 is built from 16 residues. Germline loops: CDR1 SGHDT, CDR2 YYEEEE. V was clipped by 4 bases and J by 2 bases; unmatched bases: 9. The CDR3 sequence: CASSRIGTSVTYEQYF. The CDR3, as DNA: TGTGCCAGCAGCCGGATCGGGACTAGCGTTACCTACGAGCAGTACTTC.

As to this clone: Other DNA variants within this sample encode the same CDR3. This sequence joins TRBV30 and TRBJ1-6; D is uncertain. The CDR3 runs 13 residues. The ends were cut back, 3 bases at V and 7 bases at J, with 10 bases in the middle. The V gene's germline CDR1 is GTSNPN and CDR2 SVGIG (reference sequence). For the CDR3, the DNA is TGTGCCTGGAGCGGAACGGGGAATTCACCCCTCCACTTT. Amino acid sequence: CAWSGTGNSPLHF.

The chain has TRBV5-1 and TRBJ2-1, with 8 bases matching TRBD2. The CDR3 is 19 residues long. Trimming at V came to 0 bases and at J to 0 bases, leaving 11 bases not matched to a gene. Germline values: CDR1 SGHRS, CDR2 YFSETQ. The CDR3 bases are TGCGCCAGCAGCTTGGAGGTTACTAGCGGAAGAAGCTCCTACAATGAGCAGTTCTTC. Amino acids: CASSLEVTSGRSSYNEQFF. The full variable domain, with the rest looked up from reference TRBV5-1 and TRBJ2-1, is KAGVTQTPRYLIKTRGQQVTLSCSPISGHRSVSWYQQTPGQGLQFLFEYFSETQRNKGNFPGRFSGRQFSNSRSEMNVSTLELGDSALYLCASSLEVTSGRSSYNEQFFGPGTRLTVL.

The genes are TRBV11-2 and TRBJ2-1; the D gene is possibly TRBD1 (6 bases). CDR3 size: 13 residues. CDR1 is SGHAT and CDR2 is FQNNGV in the germline V gene. The V and J ends lost 6 bases and 6 bases respectively, with 12 bases between them. The DNA of the CDR3 is TGTGCCAGCAGTTCCAGGGGTTCCAATGAGCAGTTCTTC. It yields the protein CASSSRGSNEQFF.

To note about this clone: A read error may produce the germline difference seen at one junction end. At the DNA level, this CDR3 is encoded by other sequences in the same sample as well. The rearrangement uses TRBV7-7 and TRBJ2-5; 14 bases are a match to TRBD2. Germline values: CDR1 SSHAT, CDR2 FNYEAQ (reference sequence). The CDR3 runs 16 residues. DNA of the CDR3: TGTGCTAGCAGTCCCGGACTAGCGGGGGGCCAAGAGACCCAGTACTTC. This encodes CASSPGLAGGQETQYF.

This clone appeared a few times. This chain links TRBV10-3 with TRBJ2-5; 9 bases align to TRBD2. This CDR3 comprises 16 residues. After removal of 5 bases from V and 2 bases from J, the junction contained 9 bases not matched to a gene. CDR1 ENHRY and CDR2 SYGVKD come from the germline V gene. The CDR3 here is CAISPLGSGRQETQYF. CDR3 in DNA: TGTGCCATCAGTCCCTTGGGTAGCGGGAGACAAGAGACCCAGTACTTC.

Notes on this clone: The sample holds other DNA sequences that translate to the same CDR3. This chain joins TRBV6-1 and TRBJ1-5, with TRBD1 matching 7 bases. The CDR3 has 14 residues. Germline CDR1 is MNHNS and CDR2 is SASEGT. The V and J ends lost 4 bases and 4 bases, in that order; junction bases with no gene match: 4. The CDR3 is CASSVGQVNQPQHF. CDR3 DNA sequence: TGTGCCAGCAGTGTCGGACAGGTGAATCAGCCCCAGCATTTT.

J is TRBJ1-1 and V is TRBV28; TRBD1 might be the D (6 bases). The CDR3 length is 14 residues. Trimming took 6 bases from V and 1 from J, leaving 12 bases between them. The germline CDR1 and CDR2 sequences are MDHEN and SYDVKM. CDR3 sequence (DNA): TGTGCCAGCAGCTCTGAACAGGGGAACACTGAAGCTTTCTTT. Translation: CASSSEQGNTEAFF.

A remark on this clone: Other DNA sequences from this sample encode an identical CDR3 as well. The chain links TRBV10-1 to TRBJ2-5, with D possibly TRBD2 on 5 matching bases. This CDR3 has 14 amino acids. Germline assignment: CDR1 WNHNN and CDR2 SYGVQD (reference sequence). V gave up 0 bases and J gave up 2 bases, with 7 bases separating them. The CDR3 DNA follows: TGCGCCAGCAGTGAGTCGGGGAGACAAGAGACCCAGTACTTC. Amino acid sequence: CASSESGRQETQYF.

The chain recombines TRBV28 with TRBJ1-5; possibly TRBD1 for D (5 bases). Trimming cost V 1 base and J 2 bases, with 9 bases left between them. The CDR3 covers 15 residues. From germline, CDR1 is MDHEN and CDR2 SYDVKM. Written as DNA, the CDR3 is TGTGCCAGCAGTTTATCAGGGTTTCGCAATCAGCCCCAGCATTTT. Protein sequence: CASSLSGFRNQPQHF.

The chain has TRBV11-3 and TRBJ2-3; D possibly uses TRBD1 or TRBD2 (5 bases each). Trimming stripped 5 bases from V and 6 bases from J, with 15 bases between. The CDR3 sequence is 14 residues long. The germline V gene encodes CDR1 SGHNT and CDR2 YENEEA. CDR3 DNA sequence: TGTGCCAGCAGCCTCGGGACCTCGGAGGATACGCAGTATTTT. Translation gives CASSLGTSEDTQYF.

As for this clone: The sample has other DNA sequences that encode this CDR3 too. This rearrangement joins TRBV9 to TRBJ1-5, with 9 bases that match TRBD1. V lost 0 bases to trimming and J lost 5 bases; unmatched junction nucleotides: 0. CDR1 SGDLS and CDR2 YYNGEE come from the germline V gene. CDR3 size: 14 residues. The CDR3 nucleotides read TGTGCCAGCAGCGTAGGACAGGGGGATCAGCCCCAGCATTTT. It specifies CASSVGQGDQPQHF.

The J gene is TRBJ2-2, the V gene TRBV5-1, with 9 bases lining up with TRBD2. Trimming cost V 4 bases and J 4 bases; bases outside gene matches: 5. Germline loops: CDR1 SGHRS, CDR2 YFSETQ. CDR3 size: 15 residues. CDR3 DNA: TGCGCCAGCAGCCCGCGGGGGGGCGGCACCGGGGAGCTGTTTTTT. This gives the protein CASSPRGGGTGELFF.

CDR3 sequence (DNA): TGTGCCAGTAACCCGGACAGGCCCACCGGGGAGCTGTTTTTT. This codes for CASNPDRPTGELFF. The chain joins TRBV19 to TRBJ2-2, with 7 bases identical to TRBD1. V lost 7 bases and J lost 4; bases outside the gene matches: 6. Germline CDR1 reads LNHDA; CDR2 reads SQIVND (reference sequence). The CDR3 totals 14 residues.

The rearrangement uses TRBV19 and TRBJ2-7; 9 bases match TRBD2. V was pared by 5 bases and J by 5 bases, with 16 bases of the junction left unmatched. Germline CDR1 reads LNHDA; CDR2 reads SQIVND (reference sequence). CDR3 length: 17 residues. The DNA for the CDR3 is TGTGCCAGTAGTTCCCCCCCACCCGCGGGGGGGCTCGACGAGCAGTACTTC. Protein: CASSSPPPAGGLDEQYF.

The V and J genes are TRBV4-1 and TRBJ1-5; D is uncertain. V lost 0 bases and J 9 bases, leaving 12 bases between the germline ends. Germline values: CDR1 MGHRA, CDR2 YSYEKL. This CDR3 is 14 amino acids long. The DNA for the CDR3 is TGCGCCAGCAGCCAAGATGAGACGGGTCGGCCCCAGCATTTT. Its translation: CASSQDETGRPQHF.

The rearrangement joins TRBV28 to TRBJ2-3, with 8 bases lining up with TRBD1. The CDR3 runs 18 residues. Germline loops: CDR1 MDHEN, CDR2 SYDVKM. With V trimmed by 0 bases and J by 4 bases, 12 bases remained unmatched. CDR3 sequence: CASSLWGTGGRGADTQYF. The CDR3 region has the DNA TGTGCCAGCAGTTTATGGGGGACAGGAGGCCGAGGGGCAGATACGCAGTATTTT.

This clone was seen once. The genes are TRBV7-9 and TRBJ1-4; a weak D match, TRBD1 (6 bases). The CDR3 contains 16 residues. Germline-derived CDR1 and CDR2 are SEHNR and FQNEAQ (reference sequence). Trimming took off 5 bases at V and 0 bases at J, with 13 bases between the two ends. DNA for the CDR3: TGTGCCAGCAGCAAACGACAGGCCACAACTAATGAAAAACTGTTTTTT. Its protein product is CASSKRQATTNEKLFF.

V and J are TRBV7-9 and TRBJ2-1, with TRBD2 identical over 8 bases. The CDR3 has 16 residues. After removal of 2 bases from V and 2 bases from J, the junction contained 5 bases not matched to a gene. Germline CDR1 SEHNR, CDR2 FQNEAQ (reference sequence). This chain's CDR3 is CASSLRAGGPYNEQFF. The CDR3 coding sequence is TGTGCCAGCAGCTTACGGGCGGGAGGTCCCTACAATGAGCAGTTCTTC.

This clone has only one observation. This same CDR3 is encoded by further DNA sequences in the sample. The chain carries TRBV5-1 and TRBJ1-1, with 10 bases lining up with TRBD1. Germline V gives CDR1 SGHRS, CDR2 YFSETQ. J gave up 5 bases and V 4 bases, and 8 bases lay outside the gene matches. There are 15 residues in the CDR3. The CDR3 here is CASSPRTGGGTEAFF. As DNA, the CDR3 is TGCGCCAGCAGCCCCAGGACAGGGGGTGGGACTGAAGCTTTCTTT.

The chain couples TRBV13 to TRBJ2-1, with 7 bases fitting TRBD1. Losses at the gene ends were 0 bases for V and 7 bases for J; bases not matched to a gene: 6. Germline CDR1 PRHDT, CDR2 FYEKMQ (reference sequence). CDR3 length: 15 residues. CDR3 nucleotides: TGTGCCAGCAGCTTAGGGGACAGGACAACAAATGAGCAGTTCTTC. Its translation is CASSLGDRTTNEQFF.